This TCR beta chain was observed in a study of shared clonotypes between healthy human individuals. A remark on this clone: Its antigen is as yet unknown.

V trimming: 6 bases; J trimming: 1 base; junction bases outside the gene matches: 3. CDR1 MNHNY and CDR2 SVGAGI come from the germline V gene (reference sequence). This CDR3 is 14 amino acids long. Assay: immunoSEQ multiplex PCR; the TCRdb copy retains only in-frame clones and omits some. The top ten clones hold roughly 10% of a sample with 190,000 or so clones, approximately 60% of them seen once. Study findings and constraints: What limited the represented genetic and exposure-history diversity was the small number of donors. Naive subsets usually exceeded memory subsets in estimated richness.

The receptor comes from a man younger than 40 in good health. The material sequenced was memory CD4+ T cells sorted from blood. Specified subset: CD45RA-negative fraction. This chain joins TRBV6-6 and TRBJ2-7; TRBD2 matches at 10 bases. The CDR3 sequence: CASRGTSASYEQYF. Here the CDR3 DNA reads TGTGCCAGCAGGGGGACTAGCGCATCCTACGAGCAGTACTTC.